The TCR beta chain under discussion was sequenced for a study of cytomegalovirus exposure and HLA in healthy donors. Germline V lookup: CDR1 MNHEY, CDR2 SMNVEV (reference sequence). This CDR3 comprises 15 residues. V dropped 5 bases and J dropped 0 bases, with 13 bases sitting between them. The PCR had 60 Vbeta and 13 Jbeta primers. Measured with immunoSEQ multiplex PCR; TCRdb has only the in-frame clones, and not every one. The data hold about 110,000 clones, with 69% observed a single time. The chain links TRBV27 to TRBJ1-1, with D possibly matching TRBD1 (5 bases). The clonotype originates from a woman in her 70s in good health and CMV-seropositive. The sequenced material came from PBMCs. The CDR3 here is CASSPRQILNTEAFF. In DNA form, the CDR3 reads TGTGCCAGCAGTCCAAGACAGATTCTGAACACTGAAGCTTTCTTT.